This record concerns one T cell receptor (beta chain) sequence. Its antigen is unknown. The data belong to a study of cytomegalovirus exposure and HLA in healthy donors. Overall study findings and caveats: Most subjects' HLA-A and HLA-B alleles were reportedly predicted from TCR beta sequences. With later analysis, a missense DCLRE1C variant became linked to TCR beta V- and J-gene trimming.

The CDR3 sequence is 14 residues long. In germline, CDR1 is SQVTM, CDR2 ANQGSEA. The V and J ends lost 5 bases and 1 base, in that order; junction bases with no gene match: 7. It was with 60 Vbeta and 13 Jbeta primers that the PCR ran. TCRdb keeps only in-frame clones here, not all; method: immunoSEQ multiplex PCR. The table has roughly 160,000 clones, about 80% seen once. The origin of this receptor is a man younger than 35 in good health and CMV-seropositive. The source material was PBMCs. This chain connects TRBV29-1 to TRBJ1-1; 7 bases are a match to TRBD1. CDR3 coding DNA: TGCAGCGTTAACCAGGGGACAGAGAACACTGAAGCTTTCTTT. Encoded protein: CSVNQGTENTEAFF.